This T cell receptor (beta chain) comes out of a study of beta chain features in type 1 diabetes. Study overall: Examined across all samples were about 99,000,000 sorted cells.

CDR3 length: 16 amino acids. Deletions cut 4 bases from V and 1 base from J, with 17 bases between. Germline V lookup: CDR1 SGHRS, CDR2 YFSETQ. Study outcomes and limitations: Shortening of TCRB CDR3s, moderate but significant, appeared in all four CD4+ subsets of Type 1 diabetes patients. There were fewer insertions and more deletions at the VDJ junctions of type 1 diabetes patients.

All sorted populations exceeded 95% purity. Sequenced material consisted of expressed TCRB transcripts (all of the isolated RNA was reverse transcribed). Measured with immunoSEQ multiplex PCR; TCRdb has only the in-frame clones, and not every one. The data show some 360,000 clones, with 8.5% to 10% seen just once and about 0.6% held by the top ten. This clone turned up a few times. The antigen remains unidentified. Sequenced input: central memory CD4+ T cells from blood. This clonotype was obtained from a young man with type 1 diabetes. This chain links TRBV5-1 with TRBJ2-5; possible D gene TRBD2, 7 bases. DNA of the CDR3: TGCGCCAGCAGCCGGCGTAGGGGAGGGGGCCAAGAGACCCAGTACTTC. Amino acid sequence: CASSRRRGGGQETQYF.